This T cell receptor (beta chain) was documented in a study of control samples from healthy donors and cancer patients. Libraries were prepared by immunoSEQ multiplex PCR; TCRdb keeps only in-frame clonotypes and omits some of them. Among about 49,000 clones, about 86% were seen once, and the ten largest hold approximately 3%. Germline-derived CDR1 and CDR2 are LGHNA and YNFKEQ. There are 16 residues in the CDR3. The ends were cut back, 0 bases at V and 2 bases at J, with 14 bases in the middle. This sequence originates from a woman in her forties or fifties with lung cancer. Material for sequencing was PBMCs. This rearrangement joins TRBV4-2 to TRBJ2-7, with D unclear. The CDR3 reads CASSQERSSPTYEQYF. CDR3 sequence (DNA): TGTGCCAGCAGCCAAGAAAGGAGCTCCCCGACCTACGAGCAGTACTTC.